A single sample gave rise to the 21 T cell receptor beta chains below, sequenced in a study of cytomegalovirus exposure and HLA in healthy donors. Profiled with immunoSEQ multiplex PCR; TCRdb holds only in-frame clones, not every one. The sample yields about 180,000 clones, 85% seen once. Sequencing used PBMCs. The source is a man aged 18-30 years in good health and CMV-seropositive.

The chain links TRBV25-1 to TRBJ2-5; TRBD1 might be the D (6 bases). This CDR3 has 14 amino acids. Germline V lookup: CDR1 MGHDK, CDR2 SYGVNS. The V end was cut by 1 base, the J end by 5 bases, with 11 bases between. The CDR3 coding sequence is TGTGCCAGCAGTGAATCCACAGGGTGGGAGACCCAGTACTTC. Translating it yields CASSESTGWETQYF.

This chain connects TRBV11-2 to TRBJ1-1, with 11 bases that match TRBD1. CDR3 length: 14 amino acids. Germline V gives CDR1 SGHAT, CDR2 FQNNGV. V gave up 5 bases and J gave up 4 bases; unmatched junction bases: 3. This chain's CDR3 is CASSPGQGGTEAFF. CDR3 in DNA: TGTGCCAGCAGCCCGGGACAGGGGGGCACTGAAGCTTTCTTT.

V gene TRBV21-1 combines with J gene TRBJ2-1; the D call in the table, TRBD1, was not verified against the DNA. TRBV21-1 is shown as a pseudogene. The CDR3 has 13 residues. The CDR3 DNA sequence: TGTGTCCGGGACAGGGCTCGACGCAATGAGCAGTTCTTC. Protein product: CVRDRARRNEQFF.

This clone was counted a single time. V usage is TRBV7-2 and J usage is TRBJ2-7; D is possibly TRBD2 (6 bases). This CDR3 has 14 amino acids. The V gene lost 2 bases and the J gene lost 3 bases, with 11 bases spanning the gap. Germline CDR1 is SGHTA and CDR2 is FQGNSA. CDR3 region: CASSLRGGYYEQYF. In nucleotides, the CDR3 is TGTGCCAGCAGCTTAAGAGGAGGGTACTACGAGCAGTACTTC. The complete variable domain, with remaining parts taken from reference TRBV7-2 and TRBJ2-7, reads GAGVSQSPSNKVTEKGKDVELRCDPISGHTALYWYRQSLGQGLEFLIYFQGNSAPDKSGLPSDRFSAERTGGSVSTLTIQRTQQEDSAVYLCASSLRGGYYEQYFGPGTRLTVT.

This clone appeared once. This rearrangement joins TRBV28 to TRBJ2-1; the D gene is possibly TRBD1 (5 bases). The CDR3 is made up of 13 amino acids. Germline CDR1 MDHEN, CDR2 SYDVKM. V was shortened by 3 bases and J by 8 bases, with 11 bases between the two germline ends. The CDR3 spells CASSFRTLDEQFF. For the CDR3, the DNA is TGTGCCAGCAGTTTCCGGACACTGGATGAGCAGTTCTTC.

This clone occurred once. The chain is built from TRBV7-9 and TRBJ2-3, with D uncertain. The CDR3 extends over 12 amino acids. V lost 7 bases to trimming and J lost 6 bases, with 11 bases between them. CDR1 is SEHNR and CDR2 is FQNEAQ in the germline V gene (reference sequence). CDR3 sequence reads: CASTLSADTQYF. CDR3 sequence (DNA): TGTGCCAGCACCCTTTCCGCGGATACGCAGTATTTT. The full variable domain, completed using reference TRBV7-9 and TRBJ2-3, is DTGVSQNPRHKITKRGQNVTFRCDPISEHNRLYWYRQTLGQGPEFLTYFQNEAQLEKSRLLSDRFSAERPKGSFSTLEIQRTEQGDSAMYLCASTLSADTQYFGPGTRLTVL.

CDR3 in amino acids: CASSEDGGYRPQHF. Here the CDR3 DNA reads TGCGCCAGCAGCGAGGACGGGGGGTACCGGCCCCAGCATTTT. The chain is built from TRBV10-2 and TRBJ1-5; maybe TRBD1 (5 bases). The CDR3 covers 14 residues. Germline lookup yields CDR1 WSHSY and CDR2 SAAADI. V lost 6 bases and J lost 9, with 18 bases in between.

The chain links TRBV29-1 to TRBJ1-2; 7 bases fit TRBD1. The CDR3 length is 13 residues. Germline values: CDR1 SQVTM, CDR2 ANQGSEA. The V and J ends lost 0 bases and 7 bases, in that order; junction bases with no gene match: 5. The CDR3 is CSVEDRRQGGYTF. The CDR3 bases are TGCAGCGTTGAAGATAGGAGACAGGGTGGCTACACCTTC.

This clone occurred once. V is TRBV12-5 and J is TRBJ2-4, with 7 bases fitting TRBD1. This CDR3 is 16 amino acids long. Per the germline V gene, CDR1 is LGHNT and CDR2 is FRNRAP. J lost 0 bases, V lost 1 base, and 3 bases had no gene match. The CDR3 coding sequence is TGTGCTAGTGGTTTGGGACAGGGTGTAGCCAAAAACATTCAGTACTTC. Protein product: CASGLGQGVAKNIQYF.

The rearrangement links TRBV19 to TRBJ1-2; D might be TRBD1 (5 bases). The germline V gene encodes CDR1 LNHDA and CDR2 SQIVND (reference sequence). V lost 8 bases and J 7 bases, leaving 17 bases between the germline ends. The CDR3 runs 13 residues. The CDR3 nucleotides read TGTGCCAGTTACACCAAATACAGGTTTGGCTACACCTTC. It specifies CASYTKYRFGYTF.

The V gene is TRBV5-1, the J gene TRBJ1-2; 7 nucleotides agree with TRBD1. The V and J ends lost 3 bases and 7 bases, in that order; junction bases with no gene match: 9. Germline CDR1 is SGHRS and CDR2 is YFSETQ. The CDR3 has 14 residues. The CDR3 region has the DNA TGCGCCAGCAGCTCAACGACAGGGCGGGGTGGCTACACCTTC. Translated, it gives CASSSTTGRGGYTF. Supplemented by reference TRBV5-1 and TRBJ1-2, the full variable domain reads KAGVTQTPRYLIKTRGQQVTLSCSPISGHRSVSWYQQTPGQGLQFLFEYFSETQRNKGNFPGRFSGRQFSNSRSEMNVSTLELGDSALYLCASSSTTGRGGYTFGSGTRLTVV.

The chain recombines TRBV4-1 with TRBJ1-4; D possibly corresponds to TRBD1 (5 bases). Trimming took off 0 bases at V and 0 bases at J, with 14 bases between the two ends. Germline assignment: CDR1 MGHRA and CDR2 YSYEKL. The length of the CDR3 is 18 residues. In nucleotides, the CDR3 is TGCGCCAGCAGCCAAGAGAGGCAGGGACTTGCAACTAATGAAAAACTGTTTTTT. Protein sequence: CASSQERQGLATNEKLFF.

This clone occurred a few times. The rearrangement joins TRBV6-1 to TRBJ1-5; D not certain. CDR3 size: 15 residues. With 5 bases removed from V and 0 bases from J, the gap between germline ends came to 11 bases. Looked up from germline, CDR1 is MNHNS and CDR2 is SASEGT. CDR3: CASSKTGYSNQPQHF. The CDR3, as DNA: TGTGCCAGCAGTAAAACGGGGTATAGCAATCAGCCCCAGCATTTT.

The gene calls are TRBV5-6 and TRBJ2-5; the match to TRBD2 covers 12 bases. The CDR3 consists of 16 residues. The germline CDR1 and CDR2 sequences are SGHDT and YYEEEE. V lost 4 bases to trimming and J lost 2 bases; unmatched junction nucleotides: 6. The CDR3 region has the DNA TGTGCCAGCAGCCCCCTACTAGCGGGAGGTCAAGAGACCCAGTACTTC. This codes for CASSPLLAGGQETQYF.

This clone was seen at least ten times. The chain combines TRBV28 with TRBJ2-7, with TRBD2 identical over 9 bases. The V gene's germline CDR1 is MDHEN and CDR2 SYDVKM. After removal of 2 bases from V and 3 bases from J, the junction contained 8 bases not matched to a gene. This CDR3 contains 16 residues. In DNA, the CDR3 is TGTGCCAGCAGTTTAGCAAGGGGCGGGGGGGGCTACGAGCAGTACTTC. As protein: CASSLARGGGGYEQYF.

The genes are TRBV9 and TRBJ2-2; no clear D. The CDR3 is 15 residues long. The ends were cut back, 0 bases at V and 6 bases at J, with 12 bases in the middle. The germline V gene has CDR1 SGDLS and CDR2 YYNGEE. CDR3 residues: CASSVGWSGAGELFF. The CDR3, as DNA: TGTGCCAGCAGCGTAGGGTGGTCTGGAGCCGGGGAGCTGTTTTTT.

This chain joins TRBV6-1 and TRBJ1-2, with a possible D match to TRBD1 (6 bases). The germline V gene encodes CDR1 MNHNS and CDR2 SASEGT. With 3 bases removed from V and 7 bases from J, the gap between germline ends came to 12 bases. This CDR3 has 13 residues. The CDR3 nucleotides are TGTGCCAGCAGTGACAGGGGCAGGGGTGGCTACACCTTC. Translating gives CASSDRGRGGYTF.

The V and J genes are TRBV29-1 and TRBJ1-1, with 8 bases identical to TRBD1. The CDR3 is made up of 17 amino acids. Germline CDR1 is SQVTM and CDR2 is ANQGSEA. V lost 4 bases to trimming and J lost 7 bases; unmatched junction nucleotides: 20. CDR3 sequence (DNA): TGCAGCGTTGGTAGGGGGTCAGGGGGCTTTGGGGGTGATGAAGCTTTCTTT. It yields the protein CSVGRGSGGFGGDEAFF.

This chain links TRBV21-1 with TRBJ1-5. TRBV21-1 constitutes a pseudogene. The CDR3 sequence is 17 residues long. The CDR3 DNA is TGTGCCAGCAGCAAACCGCCCCAATGGCTAGACAATCAGCCCCAGCATTTT. Translating gives CASSKPPQWLDNQPQHF.

The V call is TRBV5-1, the J call TRBJ1-1, with TRBD1 matching 7 bases. CDR1 and CDR2 from the germline V gene are SGHRS and YFSETQ. The CDR3 contains 14 residues. V lost 4 bases, J lost 3 bases, and 6 bases stayed unmatched. The DNA for the CDR3 is TGCGCCAGCAGCCTCGGGACAGCTCACACTGAAGCTTTCTTT. This sequence encodes CASSLGTAHTEAFF.

This chain connects TRBV19 to TRBJ2-7; 11 positions agree with TRBD1. The germline CDR1 and CDR2 sequences are LNHDA and SQIVND (reference sequence). The CDR3 is 15 amino acids. With 3 bases clipped from V and 4 bases from J, the junction kept 5 bases outside the gene matches. The CDR3, as DNA: TGTGCCAGTAGTATCGGGACAGGGGGGGCGTACGAGCAGTACTTC. It yields the protein CASSIGTGGAYEQYF.